This T cell receptor beta chain came from a study of cytomegalovirus exposure and HLA in healthy donors. Findings of the study overall: In a later analysis, CMV-associated beta chains were mostly HLA-associated, it appeared. Within an earlier analysis, most TCR beta V segments proved productive either about 90% or about 30% of the time. Confirmation in vitro established that a few CMV-associated chains were specific for CMV antigens. More clonal expansion characterized HLA-associated TCR beta chains than equally common others in a later analysis.

V lost 2 bases and J 5 bases, leaving 12 bases between the germline ends. CDR1 MDHEN and CDR2 SYDVKM come from the germline V gene. CDR3 size: 15 residues. To note about this clone: Its specificity is not known.

In the PCR, 60 Vbeta and 13 Jbeta primers were used. The assay was immunoSEQ multiplex PCR, and TCRdb's table has in-frame clones only and misses some. The table shows about 130,000 clones, with approximately 77% occurring only once. Sequencing input: PBMCs. This clonotype originated in a young man in good health and CMV-seronegative. The chain recombines TRBV28 with TRBJ2-2; tentative D call: TRBD1 (6 bases). The CDR3 region is CASSLGGADTGELFF. For the CDR3, the DNA is TGTGCCAGCAGTTTAGGGGGCGCAGATACCGGGGAGCTGTTTTTT.